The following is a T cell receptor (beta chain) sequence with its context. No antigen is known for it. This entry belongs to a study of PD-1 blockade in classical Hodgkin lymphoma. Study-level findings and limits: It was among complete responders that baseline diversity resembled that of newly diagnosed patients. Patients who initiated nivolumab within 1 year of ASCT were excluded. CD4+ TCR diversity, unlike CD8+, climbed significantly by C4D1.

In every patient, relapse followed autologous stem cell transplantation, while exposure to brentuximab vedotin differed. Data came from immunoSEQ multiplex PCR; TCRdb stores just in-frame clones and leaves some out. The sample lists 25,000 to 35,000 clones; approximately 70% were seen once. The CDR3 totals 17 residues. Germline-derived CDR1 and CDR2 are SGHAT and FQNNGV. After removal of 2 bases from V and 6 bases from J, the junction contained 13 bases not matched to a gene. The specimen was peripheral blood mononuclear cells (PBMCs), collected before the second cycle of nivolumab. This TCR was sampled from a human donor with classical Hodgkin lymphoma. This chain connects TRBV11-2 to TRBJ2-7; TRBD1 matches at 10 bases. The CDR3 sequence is CASSLSSGTGVLSEQYV. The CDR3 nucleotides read TGTGCCAGCAGCTTAAGCTCCGGGACAGGGGTCTTGTCCGAGCAGTACGTC.